This entry describes one T cell receptor beta chain. The antigen is not known. The germline CDR1 and CDR2 sequences are LNHNV and YYDKDF (reference sequence). The CDR3 runs 14 residues. This sample stems from a study of CXCR3-negative and CXCR3-positive naive CD8 T cells. The study's findings and limits: The TRB CDR3s that CXCR3-positive naive cells carried were more hydrophobic than those of CXCR3-negative naive cells. Diversity ran similarly high across both naive subsets but far lower in memory CD8+ cells.

The authors prepared UMI-labeled TRB cDNA libraries by 5' RACE. Reprocessing the 5' RACE reads, TCRdb reports a single entry for every CDR3 protein and omits DNA. This listing includes over 55,000 distinct CDR3 sequences. This chain joins TRBV15 and TRBJ2-7; TCRdb's assignment of TRBD1 cannot be checked, as there is no DNA. Input material: naive CXCR3+ CD8+ T cells from blood. The subset here: CD45RO-CCR7+CD27+CD95- naive CD8+ T cells expressing CXCR3 (TNR3+). This clonotype was obtained from a human donor in good health. Some clones in this sample may be carry-over from other donors' samples. CDR3 sequence reads: CATSSGRGSYEQYF.